Below are 17 T cell receptor beta chains sequenced from a single sample in a study of cytotoxic CD8 clonotypes in ibrutinib-treated CLL. Sequencing was performed with immunoSEQ multiplex PCR; in TCRdb, only in-frame clones are kept and a portion is missing. The sample has 110,000 to 150,000 clones, about three quarters seen once. The source was PBMCs, collected after 24 months of ibrutinib treatment. The receptor set was obtained from a human donor with chronic lymphocytic leukemia.

This clone occurred a few times. The J gene is TRBJ2-7, the V gene TRBV28, with 8 bases that match TRBD1. The CDR3 contains 11 residues. Looked up from germline, CDR1 is MDHEN and CDR2 is SYDVKM. The trim removed 8 bases at V and 3 bases at J, leaving 0 bases unmatched. The CDR3 loop reads CASGQGYEQYF. As DNA, the CDR3 is TGTGCCAGCGGACAGGGCTACGAGCAGTACTTC.

The chain links TRBV30 to TRBJ1-2; no definite D call. Germline CDR1 reads GTSNPN; CDR2 reads SVGIG (reference sequence). The CDR3 covers 11 residues. The V gene lost 3 bases and the J gene lost 2 bases, with 4 bases spanning the gap. CDR3 region: CAWRGNYGYTF. CDR3 DNA: TGTGCCTGGAGGGGGAACTATGGCTACACCTTC.

The genes are TRBV7-9 and TRBJ1-2, with 12 bases matching TRBD1. The V gene end was trimmed by 4 bases and the J gene end by 8 bases; junction bases not matched to a gene: 8. The CDR3 runs to 15 residues. Germline values: CDR1 SEHNR, CDR2 FQNEAQ (reference sequence). The CDR3 protein is CASSSPGTGGRGYTF. The CDR3, as DNA: TGTGCCAGCAGCTCCCCCGGGACAGGGGGCCGGGGCTACACCTTC.

The chain employs TRBV6-5 and TRBJ2-1; 10 bases fit TRBD2. This CDR3 comprises 14 residues. From germline, CDR1 is MNHEY and CDR2 SVGAGI. Trimming at V came to 7 bases and at J to 9 bases, leaving 9 bases not matched to a gene. CDR3 sequence (DNA): TGTGCCAGCACCCCTCTTAGCGGGAGGAGTGAGCAGTTCTTC. This encodes CASTPLSGRSEQFF.

This chain joins TRBV10-3 and TRBJ2-1, with 9 positions matching TRBD2. With 4 bases clipped from V and 8 bases from J, the junction kept 6 bases outside the gene matches. Germline lookup yields CDR1 ENHRY and CDR2 SYGVKD. This CDR3 region has 14 residues. CDR3 sequence reads: CAISVLAGSDEQFF. The DNA for the CDR3 is TGTGCCATCAGTGTCCTAGCGGGGAGTGATGAGCAGTTCTTC.

This rearrangement joins TRBV7-2 to TRBJ1-2; 12 bases fit TRBD1. The junction had 10 bases not matched to a gene; V was cut back by 5 bases and J by 3 bases. Germline V lookup: CDR1 SGHTA, CDR2 FQGNSA. This CDR3 is built from 17 residues. CDR3 sequence: CASSRTGTGGAHYGYTF. The CDR3 nucleotides read TGTGCCAGCAGCCGCACCGGGACAGGGGGCGCGCACTATGGCTACACCTTC.

The V gene is TRBV7-2, the J gene TRBJ2-7, with a possible D match to TRBD1 (5 bases). The CDR3 consists of 14 residues. V was shortened by 7 bases and J by 2 bases, with 15 bases between the two germline ends. The germline CDR1 and CDR2 sequences are SGHTA and FQGNSA. The CDR3 sequence is CASTDGRETYEQYF. In nucleotides, the CDR3 is TGTGCCAGCACCGACGGCAGGGAAACCTACGAGCAGTACTTC. Looking up the rest from reference TRBV7-2 and TRBJ2-7 gives the full variable domain: GAGVSQSPSNKVTEKGKDVELRCDPISGHTALYWYRQSLGQGLEFLIYFQGNSAPDKSGLPSDRFSAERTGGSVSTLTIQRTQQEDSAVYLCASTDGRETYEQYFGPGTRLTVT.

The chain couples TRBV28 to TRBJ1-2; D is ambiguous. CDR1 and CDR2 from the germline V gene are MDHEN and SYDVKM. The germline V and J ends were trimmed by 6 bases and 2 bases, with 13 bases remaining between them. The CDR3 is 14 amino acids. CDR3 region: CASSPEPVNYGYTF. The DNA for the CDR3 is TGTGCCAGCAGCCCCGAGCCCGTAAACTATGGCTACACCTTC.

The chain has TRBV6-5 and TRBJ2-1; 13 bases are shared with TRBD2. The CDR3 totals 15 residues. Germline lookup yields CDR1 MNHEY and CDR2 SVGAGI. The V gene end was trimmed by 6 bases and the J gene end by 8 bases; junction bases not matched to a gene: 7. CDR3: CASRPGLAGVHEQFF. CDR3 sequence (DNA): TGTGCCAGCAGGCCCGGACTAGCGGGAGTGCATGAGCAGTTCTTC.

The chain has TRBV28 and TRBJ2-7; D gene ambiguous. The V end was cut by 4 bases, the J end by 7 bases, with 14 bases between. The germline gives CDR1 MDHEN, CDR2 SYDVKM. This CDR3 spans 13 amino acids. In nucleotides, the CDR3 is TGTGCCAGCAGTTCCCCGATGAGGTCTGAGCAGTACTTC. It translates to CASSSPMRSEQYF. Using reference TRBV28 and TRBJ2-7 for the parts outside the CDR3, the full variable domain is DVKVTQSSRYLVKRTGEKVFLECVQDMDHENMFWYRQDPGLGLRLIYFSYDVKMKEKGDIPEGYSVSREKKERFSLILESASTNQTSMYLCASSSPMRSEQYFGPGTRLTVT.

CDR3 DNA: TGCGCCAGCAGCTTGGCCTCTGGGGAGCCCCAGCATTTT. Its translation: CASSLASGEPQHF. The chain carries TRBV5-1 and TRBJ1-5, with no clear D. V was shortened by 0 bases and J by 8 bases, with 9 bases between the two germline ends. CDR3 length: 13 amino acids. Per the germline V gene, CDR1 is SGHRS and CDR2 is YFSETQ.

The chain combines TRBV16 with TRBJ1-2, with D perhaps TRBD1 (5 bases). From germline, CDR1 is KGHSY and CDR2 FQNENV. This CDR3 spans 12 amino acids. V lost 4 bases, J lost 3 bases, and 6 bases lay in between. This CDR3 reads CASSPGDYGYTF. CDR3 nucleotides: TGTGCCAGCAGCCCGGGGGACTATGGCTACACCTTC.

This clone turned up a few times. CDR3 protein: CASSSWDSGGYNEQFF. In DNA, the CDR3 is TGTGCCAGCAGCTCCTGGGACAGTGGGGGGTACAATGAGCAGTTCTTC. The chain uses TRBV7-9 and TRBJ2-1; maybe TRBD1 (7 bases). CDR1 is SEHNR and CDR2 is FQNEAQ in the germline V gene (reference sequence). The CDR3 consists of 16 residues. V was pared by 4 bases and J by 4 bases, with 17 bases between.

The rearrangement uses TRBV6-5 and TRBJ2-7; D ambiguous. The CDR3 totals 14 residues. Trimming took 2 bases from V and 0 from J, leaving 8 bases between them. Germline V gene data show CDR1 as MNHEY and CDR2 as SVGAGI. In nucleotides, the CDR3 is TGTGCCAGCAGTTACGACACGAGCTCCTACGAGCAGTACTTC. Protein product: CASSYDTSSYEQYF.

The V gene is TRBV2, the J gene TRBJ1-1; possibly TRBD1 for D (5 bases). CDR1 and CDR2 (germline): SNHLY, FYNNEI. The CDR3 sequence is 14 residues long. V gave up 2 bases and J gave up 8 bases, with 15 bases separating them. The CDR3 sequence is CASSELGTGPEAFF. In DNA form, the CDR3 reads TGTGCCAGCAGTGAATTGGGGACGGGACCCGAAGCTTTCTTT.

The V and J genes are TRBV4-2 and TRBJ2-7, with TRBD1 matching over 11 bases. The V gene end was trimmed by 4 bases and the J gene end by 4 bases; junction bases not matched to a gene: 6. This CDR3 spans 15 amino acids. Germline loops: CDR1 LGHNA, CDR2 YNFKEQ. CDR3 sequence reads: CASSPRTGGRYEQYF. CDR3 bases: TGTGCCAGCAGCCCCAGGACAGGGGGCAGGTACGAGCAGTACTTC.

This rearrangement joins TRBV30 to TRBJ2-2; 8 bases are shared with TRBD2. Germline V CDR1 and CDR2: GTSNPN, SVGIG (reference sequence). V gave up 7 bases and J gave up 0 bases; unmatched junction bases: 4. This CDR3 spans 14 amino acids. The CDR3 sequence is CASMGLANTGELFF. The CDR3, as DNA: TGTGCCTCCATGGGACTAGCGAACACCGGGGAGCTGTTTTTT.